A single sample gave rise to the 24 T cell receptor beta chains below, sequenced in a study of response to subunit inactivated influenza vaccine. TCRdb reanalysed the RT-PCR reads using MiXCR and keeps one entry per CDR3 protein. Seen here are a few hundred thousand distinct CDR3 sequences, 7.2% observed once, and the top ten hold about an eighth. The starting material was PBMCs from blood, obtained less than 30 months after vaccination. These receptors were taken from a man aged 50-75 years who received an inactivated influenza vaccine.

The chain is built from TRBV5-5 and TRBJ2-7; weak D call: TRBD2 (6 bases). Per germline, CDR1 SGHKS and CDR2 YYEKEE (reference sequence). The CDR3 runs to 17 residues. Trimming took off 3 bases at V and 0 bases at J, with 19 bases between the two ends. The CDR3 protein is CASSSTPGDSSSYEQYF. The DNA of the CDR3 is TGTGCCAGCAGCTCGACCCCGGGGGATTCTAGCTCCTACGAGCAGTACTTC.

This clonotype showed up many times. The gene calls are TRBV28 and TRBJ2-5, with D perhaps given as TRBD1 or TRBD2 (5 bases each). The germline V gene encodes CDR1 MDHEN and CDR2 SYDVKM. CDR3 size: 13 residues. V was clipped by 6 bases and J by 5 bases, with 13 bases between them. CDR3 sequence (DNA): TGTGCCAGCAGAACGGGGCCTGGGGAGACCCAGTACTTC. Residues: CASRTGPGETQYF.

In DNA, the CDR3 is TGTGCCAGCAGTCAGCGGGCGGCGGAGTTCTTC. This gives the protein CASSQRAAEFF. The chain carries TRBV28 and TRBJ2-1, with a tentative D call TRBD2 (6 bases). Looked up from germline, CDR1 is MDHEN and CDR2 is SYDVKM. The CDR3 runs 11 residues. Trimming took off 5 bases at V and 14 bases at J, with 13 bases between the two ends.

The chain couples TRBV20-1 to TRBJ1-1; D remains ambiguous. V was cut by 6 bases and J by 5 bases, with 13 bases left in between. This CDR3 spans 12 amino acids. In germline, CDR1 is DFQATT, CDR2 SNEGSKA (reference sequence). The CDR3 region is CSASPDTTEAFF. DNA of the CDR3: TGCAGTGCCAGCCCTGATACGACTGAAGCTTTCTTT.

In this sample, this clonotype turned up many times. The CDR3 nucleotides are TGTGCCAGCAGCCCGAATTTGGTGGCGGGGGGGACCTTTAAGAATGAGCAGTTCTTC. This codes for CASSPNLVAGGTFKNEQFF. The chain is built from TRBV6-4 and TRBJ2-1; 9 bases align to TRBD2. The CDR3 consists of 19 residues. CDR1 and CDR2 from the germline V gene are MRHNA and SNTAGT. V shed 6 bases and J 7 bases; nucleotides not matched to a gene: 22.

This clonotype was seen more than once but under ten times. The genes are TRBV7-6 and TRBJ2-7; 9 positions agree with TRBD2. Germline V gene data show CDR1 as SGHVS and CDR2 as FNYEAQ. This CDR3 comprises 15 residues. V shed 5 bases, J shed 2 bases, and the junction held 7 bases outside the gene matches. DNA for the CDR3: TGTGCCAGCAGCCCAGTAGCGGGAGTGCCCTACGAGCAGTACTTC. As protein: CASSPVAGVPYEQYF.

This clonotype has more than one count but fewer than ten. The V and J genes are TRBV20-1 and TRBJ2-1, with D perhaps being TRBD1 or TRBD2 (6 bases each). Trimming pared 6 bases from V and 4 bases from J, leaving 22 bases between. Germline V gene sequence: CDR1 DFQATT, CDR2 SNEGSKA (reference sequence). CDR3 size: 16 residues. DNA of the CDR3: TGCAGTGCACCTCGAGGTGGCCGGGGGCGTTACAATGAGCAGTTCTTC. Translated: CSAPRGGRGRYNEQFF.

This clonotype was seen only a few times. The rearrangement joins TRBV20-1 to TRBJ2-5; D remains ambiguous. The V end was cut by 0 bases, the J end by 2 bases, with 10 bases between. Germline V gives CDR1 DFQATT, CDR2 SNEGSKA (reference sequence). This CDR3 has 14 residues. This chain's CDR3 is CSARDMADQETQYF. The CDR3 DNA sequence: TGCAGTGCTAGAGATATGGCGGATCAAGAGACCCAGTACTTC.

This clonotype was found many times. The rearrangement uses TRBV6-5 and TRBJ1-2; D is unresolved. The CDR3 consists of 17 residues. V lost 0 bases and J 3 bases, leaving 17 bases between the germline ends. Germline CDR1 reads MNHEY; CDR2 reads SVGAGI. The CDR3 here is CASSYSNLVGVDYGYTF. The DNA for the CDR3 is TGTGCCAGCAGTTACTCGAATCTGGTCGGGGTTGACTATGGCTACACCTTC.

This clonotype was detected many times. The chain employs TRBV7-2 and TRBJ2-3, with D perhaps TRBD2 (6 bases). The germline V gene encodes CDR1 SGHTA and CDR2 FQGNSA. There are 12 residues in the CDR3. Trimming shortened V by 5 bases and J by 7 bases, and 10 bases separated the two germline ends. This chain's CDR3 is CASSLGGYTQYF. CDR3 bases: TGTGCCAGCAGCCTTGGGGGGTATACGCAGTATTTT.

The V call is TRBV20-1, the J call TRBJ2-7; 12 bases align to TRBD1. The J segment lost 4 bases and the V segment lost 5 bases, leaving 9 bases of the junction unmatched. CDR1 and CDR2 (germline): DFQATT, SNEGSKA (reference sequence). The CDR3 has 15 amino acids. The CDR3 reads CSALDGTGGGYEQYF. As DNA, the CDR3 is TGCAGTGCTCTCGACGGGACAGGGGGCGGGTACGAGCAGTACTTC.

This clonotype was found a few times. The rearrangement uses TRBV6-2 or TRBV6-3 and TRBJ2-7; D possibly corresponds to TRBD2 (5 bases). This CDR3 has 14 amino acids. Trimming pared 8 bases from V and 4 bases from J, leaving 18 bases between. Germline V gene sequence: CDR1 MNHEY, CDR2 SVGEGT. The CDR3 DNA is TGTGCCAGCCGCGAGGGCCCAATGATATACGAGCAGTACTTC. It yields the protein CASREGPMIYEQYF.

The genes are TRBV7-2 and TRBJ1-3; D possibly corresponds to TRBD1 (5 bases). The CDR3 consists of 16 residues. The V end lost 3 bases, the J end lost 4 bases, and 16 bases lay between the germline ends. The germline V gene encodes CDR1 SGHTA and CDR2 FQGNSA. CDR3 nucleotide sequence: TGTGCCAGCAGCTTTTGGGGACCTAGTCTCGGAAACACCATATATTTT. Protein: CASSFWGPSLGNTIYF.

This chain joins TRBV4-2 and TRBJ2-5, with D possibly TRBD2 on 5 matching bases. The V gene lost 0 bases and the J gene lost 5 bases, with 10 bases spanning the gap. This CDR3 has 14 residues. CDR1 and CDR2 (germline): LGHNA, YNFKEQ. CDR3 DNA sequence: TGTGCCAGCAGCCAAGATTCTAGCCGGGAGACCCAGTACTTC. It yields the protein CASSQDSSRETQYF.

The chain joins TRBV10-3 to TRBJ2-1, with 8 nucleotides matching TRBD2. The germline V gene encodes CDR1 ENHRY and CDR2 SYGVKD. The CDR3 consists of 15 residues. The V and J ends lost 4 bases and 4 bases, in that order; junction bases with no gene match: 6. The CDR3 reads CAISGTSRAYNEQFF. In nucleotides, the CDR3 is TGTGCCATCAGTGGGACTAGCAGGGCTTACAATGAGCAGTTCTTC.

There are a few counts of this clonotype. The DNA for the CDR3 is TGTGCCAGCAGAAGAGCGGGGGGTAAGCAAGAGACCCAGTACTTC. It is translated as CASRRAGGKQETQYF. This sequence joins TRBV6-2 or TRBV6-3 and TRBJ2-5, with 9 nucleotides matching TRBD2. The CDR3 length is 15 residues. Per the germline V gene, CDR1 is MNHEY and CDR2 is SVGEGT. V shed 6 bases, J shed 2 bases, and the junction held 7 bases outside the gene matches.

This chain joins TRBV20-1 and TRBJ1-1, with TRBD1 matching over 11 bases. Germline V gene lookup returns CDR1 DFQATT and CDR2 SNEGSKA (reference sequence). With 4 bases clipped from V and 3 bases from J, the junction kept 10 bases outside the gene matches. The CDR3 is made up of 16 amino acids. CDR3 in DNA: TGCAGTGCTAAACCGGACAGGGGGCTGATCGACACTGAAGCTTTCTTT. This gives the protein CSAKPDRGLIDTEAFF.

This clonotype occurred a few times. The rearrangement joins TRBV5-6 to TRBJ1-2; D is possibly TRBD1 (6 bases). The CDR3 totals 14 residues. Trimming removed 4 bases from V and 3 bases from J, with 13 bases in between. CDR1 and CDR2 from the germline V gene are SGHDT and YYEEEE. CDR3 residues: CASSLQGIDYGYTF. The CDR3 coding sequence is TGTGCCAGCAGCCTGCAGGGGATCGACTATGGCTACACCTTC.

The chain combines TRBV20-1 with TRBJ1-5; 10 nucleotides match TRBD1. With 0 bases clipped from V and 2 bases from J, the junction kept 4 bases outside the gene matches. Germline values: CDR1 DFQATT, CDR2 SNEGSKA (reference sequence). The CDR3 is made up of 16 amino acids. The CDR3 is CSARDLTGGGNQPQHF. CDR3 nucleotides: TGCAGTGCTAGAGACCTGACAGGGGGCGGCAATCAGCCCCAGCATTTT.

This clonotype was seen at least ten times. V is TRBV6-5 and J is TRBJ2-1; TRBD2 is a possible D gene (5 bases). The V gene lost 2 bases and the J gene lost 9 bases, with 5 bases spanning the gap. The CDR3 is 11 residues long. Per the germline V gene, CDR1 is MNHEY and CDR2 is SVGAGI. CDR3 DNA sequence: TGTGCCAGCAGTTACGCGGGTGAGCAGTTCTTC. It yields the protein CASSYAGEQFF.

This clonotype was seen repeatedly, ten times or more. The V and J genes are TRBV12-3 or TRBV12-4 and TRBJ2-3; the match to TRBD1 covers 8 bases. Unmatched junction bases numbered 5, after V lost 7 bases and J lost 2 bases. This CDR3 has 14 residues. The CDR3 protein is CASTGQGVTDTQYF. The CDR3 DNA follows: TGTGCCAGCACCGGACAGGGCGTCACAGATACGCAGTATTTT.

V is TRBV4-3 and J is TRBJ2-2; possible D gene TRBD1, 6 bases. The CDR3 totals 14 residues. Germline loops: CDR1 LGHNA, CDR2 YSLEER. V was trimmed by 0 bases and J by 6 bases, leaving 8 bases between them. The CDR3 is CASSQETGPGELFF. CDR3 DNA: TGCGCCAGCAGCCAAGAGACAGGACCCGGGGAGCTGTTTTTT.

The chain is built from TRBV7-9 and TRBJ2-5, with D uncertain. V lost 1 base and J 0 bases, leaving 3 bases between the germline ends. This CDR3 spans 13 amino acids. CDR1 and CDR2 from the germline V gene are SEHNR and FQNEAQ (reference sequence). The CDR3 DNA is TGTGCCAGCAGCTTAGAGGACCAAGAGACCCAGTACTTC. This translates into CASSLEDQETQYF.

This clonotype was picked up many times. The CDR3 sequence is CASSIQGPPYEQYF. The CDR3 coding sequence is TGCGCCAGCAGCATACAGGGCCCTCCCTACGAGCAGTACTTC. This chain uses TRBV5-1 with TRBJ2-7, with D maybe TRBD1 (6 bases). This CDR3 is 14 amino acids long. Germline loops: CDR1 SGHRS, CDR2 YFSETQ. Between the trimmed V and J ends, which lost 4 bases and 2 bases, there was a span of 13 bases.